These T cell receptor beta chains were read from a single sample in a study of T cell responses to AZD1222 COVID-19 vaccine. Using immunoSEQ multiplex PCR, the repertoire was profiled, and TCRdb retains in-frame clones only, with some absent. This repertoire shows roughly 24,000 clones, over 75% found once; its top ten account for about 2.7%. The sample was peripheral blood, taken 28 days after the second AZD1222 dose. These receptors were collected from an adult who received the AZD1222 COVID-19 vaccine. CDR3s include the opening cysteine and the closing phenylalanine or tryptophan. A D gene is named only where the DNA matches it firmly. Clone size is shown for a subset of rows, as once, few, many or a class of expanded clone.

>few|TRBJ1-2|-|TRBV29-1
CSVEGGHYGYTF
TGCAGCGTTGAAGGGGGCCACTATGGCTACACCTTC
>-|TRBJ2-1|TRBD1|TRBV7-9
CASSFGTGRSYNEQFF
TGTGCCAGCAGCTTTGGGACAGGGCGGTCCTACAATGAGCAGTTCTTC
>-|TRBJ2-1|-|TRBV27
CASIGPGIRAYNEQFF
TGTGCCAGCATCGGACCGGGTATTCGGGCCTACAATGAGCAGTTCTTC
>-|TRBJ1-5|-|TRBV7-2
CASSKDTDQPQHF
TGTGCCAGCAGCAAAGACACGGATCAGCCCCAGCATTTT
>-|TRBJ1-1|-|TRBV18
CASSPPVSLTEAFF
TGTGCCAGCTCACCACCGGTATCGCTTACTGAAGCTTTCTTT
>-|TRBJ2-4|TRBD1|TRBV4-1
CASSQVQGEGAKNIQYF
TGCGCCAGCAGCCAAGTTCAGGGGGAAGGGGCCAAAAACATTCAGTACTTC
>-|TRBJ2-5|-|TRBV21-1
CASSPGPGETQYF
TGTGCCAGCAGCCCCGGGCCGGGGGAGACCCAGTACTTC
>few|TRBJ1-5|TRBD1|TRBV2
CASSVGQGGSKPQHF
TGTGCCAGCAGTGTAGGACAGGGGGGATCGAAGCCCCAGCATTTT
>-|TRBJ2-5|-|TRBV5-4
CASSPVTGPQETQYF
TGTGCCAGCAGCCCCGTTACAGGTCCCCAAGAGACCCAGTACTTC
>once|TRBJ2-2|-|TRBV6-6
CASRTTINTGELFF
TGTGCCAGCAGGACCACGATAAACACCGGGGAGCTGTTTTTT
>once|TRBJ2-6|TRBD1|TRBV18
CASSPTGSGANVLTF
TGTGCCAGCTCACCGACAGGGTCTGGGGCCAACGTCCTGACTTTC
>-|TRBJ2-2|-|TRBV6-6
CASSKVDTGELFF
TGTGCCAGCAGTAAGGTGGACACCGGGGAGCTGTTTTTT
>-|TRBJ1-2|TRBD1|TRBV29-1
CSAGQGDGYGYTF
TGCAGCGCTGGACAGGGGGACGGCTATGGCTACACCTTC
>-|TRBJ2-1|-|TRBV28
CASSLPGTYNEQFF
TGTGCCAGCAGTTTACCTGGTACCTACAATGAGCAGTTCTTC
>-|TRBJ1-5|-|TRBV7-9
CASSLGVESNQPQHF
TGTGCCAGCAGCTTAGGAGTGGAAAGCAATCAGCCCCAGCATTTT
>-|TRBJ1-6|-|TRBV28
CASYDTRTASPLHF
TGTGCCAGCTATGATACTCGGACCGCTTCACCCCTCCACTTT
>-|TRBJ1-2|TRBD1|TRBV5-4
CASSLAGQNYGYTF
TGTGCCAGCAGCTTGGCGGGACAGAACTATGGCTACACCTTC
>-|TRBJ2-5|TRBD2|TRBV6-2/TRBV6-3
CASSYVAGAETQYF
TGTGCCAGCAGTTACGTAGCGGGGGCTGAGACCCAGTACTTC
>once|TRBJ1-2|TRBD1|TRBV11-2
CASSTLGGGEGNGYTF
TGTGCCAGCAGCACTTTAGGGGGCGGGGAGGGGAATGGCTACACCTTC
>-|TRBJ2-2|TRBD1|TRBV29-1
CSVGGGATTGELFF
TGCAGCGTTGGAGGGGGCGCGACCACCGGGGAGCTGTTTTTT
>-|TRBJ2-7|-|TRBV28
CASSLLGQSYEQYF
TGTGCCAGCAGTTTATTAGGTCAGTCCTACGAGCAGTACTTC
>-|TRBJ2-3|TRBD2|TRBV5-4
CASSPAGGEDTQYF
TGTGCCAGCAGCCCAGCTGGGGGGGAGGATACGCAGTATTTT
>-|TRBJ2-7|TRBD1|TRBV6-2/TRBV6-3
CASSLGRGSYEQYF
TGTGCCAGCAGTTTGGGCAGGGGGTCCTACGAGCAGTACTTC
>-|TRBJ1-2|TRBD1|TRBV6-4
CASSGDRGVEGYTF
TGTGCCAGCAGTGGGGACAGGGGGGTCGAGGGCTACACCTTC
>-|TRBJ2-1|-|TRBV4-1
CASSQAGPPYRNEQFF
TGCGCCAGCAGCCAGGCGGGGCCTCCTTACCGCAATGAGCAGTTCTTC
>-|TRBJ2-2|TRBD1|TRBV7-2
CASSLAPGTATGELFF
TGTGCCAGCAGCTTAGCCCCCGGGACAGCCACCGGGGAGCTGTTTTTT
>-|TRBJ1-5|-|TRBV2
CASKNFGGNQPQHF
TGTGCCAGCAAGAATTTCGGGGGCAATCAGCCCCAGCATTTT
>-|TRBJ1-2|-|TRBV4-2
CASSQAEGLSGYGYTF
TGTGCCAGCAGCCAAGCTGAAGGGCTTTCTGGCTATGGCTACACCTTC
>-|TRBJ2-5|TRBD2|TRBV9
CASSVSGGRQETQYF
TGTGCCAGCAGCGTGAGCGGGGGGAGGCAAGAGACCCAGTACTTC
>once|TRBJ2-5|-|TRBV10-3
CASRRGVEETQYF
TGTGCCTCCCGGAGAGGGGTAGAGGAGACCCAGTACTTC
>-|TRBJ2-3|TRBD2|TRBV7-9
CASGTSGGTDTQYF
TGTGCCAGCGGTACTAGCGGGGGCACAGATACGCAGTATTTT
>-|TRBJ2-1|-|TRBV3-1/TRBV3-2
CASSPWQGGNEQFF
TGTGCCAGCAGCCCCTGGCAAGGGGGGAATGAGCAGTTCTTC
>-|TRBJ1-2|-|TRBV7-8
CASSPRRDYGYTF
TGTGCCAGCAGCCCTCGCAGGGACTATGGCTACACCTTC
>-|TRBJ1-4|-|TRBV4-3
CASSQEGYSEKLFF
TGCGCCAGCAGCCAAGAGGGGTACTCTGAAAAACTGTTTTTT
>-|TRBJ1-1|-|TRBV28
CASSLGFLSAFF
TGTGCCAGCAGTTTAGGGTTCCTTTCGGCTTTCTTT
>once|TRBJ2-7|TRBD2|TRBV19
CASSPSGGAAHLYEQYF
TGTGCCAGTAGTCCTAGCGGGGGGGCAGCCCACCTCTACGAGCAGTACTTC
>-|TRBJ2-5|-|TRBV5-5
CASSLYPNSQETQYF
TGTGCCAGCAGCTTGTATCCGAATTCTCAAGAGACCCAGTACTTC
>-|TRBJ1-2|-|TRBV28
CASSLTGYYGYTF
TGTGCCAGCAGTTTAACTGGGTACTATGGCTACACCTTC
>-|TRBJ1-3|-|TRBV4-1
CASSQVLSGGGNTIYF
TGCGCCAGCAGCCAAGTTTTGTCGGGGGGGGGAAACACCATATATTTT
>-|TRBJ2-4|-|TRBV3-1/TRBV3-2
CASSLGARNIQYF
TGTGCCAGCAGCCTGGGGGCGCGAAACATTCAGTACTTC
>-|TRBJ1-2|TRBD1|TRBV7-8
CASSFSTGLNYGYTF
TGTGCCAGCAGCTTCTCGACAGGGTTGAACTATGGCTACACCTTC
>-|TRBJ1-2|TRBD1|TRBV3-1/TRBV3-2
CASSRARQGGGRNGYTF
TGTGCCAGCAGCCGAGCGAGACAGGGAGGGGGGCGAAATGGCTACACCTTC
>-|TRBJ2-2|-|TRBV13
CASSTYLQAGTGELFF
TGTGCCAGCAGCACCTATTTACAGGCAGGCACCGGGGAGCTGTTTTTT
>-|TRBJ1-6|-|TRBV7-9
CASSPGGHYNSPLHF
TGTGCCAGCAGCCCTGGGGGGCACTATAATTCACCCCTCCACTTT
>-|TRBJ2-3|TRBD2|TRBV29-1
CSAAGGTSTDTQYF
TGCAGCGCGGCGGGGGGTACCAGCACAGATACGCAGTATTTT
>-|TRBJ1-2|-|TRBV6-5
CASRHGGGDGYTF
TGTGCCAGCAGACACGGGGGTGGGGATGGCTACACCTTC
>-|TRBJ2-3|-|TRBV9
CASSAYGTQLTDTQYF
TGTGCCAGCAGCGCGTACGGGACCCAACTCACAGATACGCAGTATTTT
>-|TRBJ2-3|TRBD2|TRBV7-9
CASSPPLRRGRGADTQYF
TGTGCCAGCAGCCCTCCGCTCCGTCGGGGCCGGGGGGCAGATACGCAGTATTTT
>-|TRBJ2-1|TRBD2|TRBV11-2
CASSLQRGYNEQFF
TGTGCCAGCAGCTTACAGCGGGGGTACAATGAGCAGTTCTTC
>-|TRBJ1-4|-|TRBV7-9
CASSLRAGNEKLFF
TGTGCCAGCAGCTTAAGGGCCGGTAATGAAAAACTGTTTTTT
>-|TRBJ2-5|TRBD2|TRBV7-2
CASSFVSGPRETQYF
TGTGCCAGCAGCTTCGTTAGCGGGCCGCGGGAGACCCAGTACTTC